Listed below are T cell receptor beta chains from one sample, sequenced in a study of OX40 agonist ivuxolimab in advanced cancers. Method: immunoSEQ multiplex PCR; TCRdb's copy keeps in-frame clones and lacks some. Altogether about 14,000 clones are present, around 72% being singletons, with the ten largest covering approximately 40%. The source was CD4+ or CD8+ T cells sorted from blood, collected in a trial of the OX40 agonist ivuxolimab. These receptor sequences come from an adult with an advanced solid tumor such as melanoma, head and neck, liver or kidney cancer. Each CDR3 is given with its conserved first and last residue. D genes are given only for firm matches. Only some rows state a clone size, as once, few, many or a class for expanded clones.

abundance	d_gene	v_gene	j_gene	CDR3nt	CDR3aa
once	.	TRBV6-6	TRBJ2-5	TGTGCCAGCAGATCCGGACACTTGGGGGAGACCCAGTACTTC	CASRSGHLGETQYF
.	TRBD2	TRBV6-5	TRBJ2-7	TGTGCCAGCAGGACTAGCGAGAGCTACGAGCAGTACTTC	CASRTSESYEQYF
.	.	TRBV7-3	TRBJ2-1	TGTGCCAGCAGCTTAGGTCGAGAGCAGTTCTTC	CASSLGREQFF
few	.	TRBV5-5	TRBJ1-2	TGTGCCAGAAGCCTCAGGGCTGGCTGTGGCTACACCTTC	CARSLRAGCGYTF
.	.	TRBV2	TRBJ2-7	TGTGCCAGCAGTTTGGAGTTCTACGAGCAGTACTTC	CASSLEFYEQYF
once	.	TRBV19	TRBJ1-5	TGTGCCAGTAGCGCGACGGATTATAGCAATCAGCCCCAGCATTTT	CASSATDYSNQPQHF
.	.	TRBV13	TRBJ2-7	TGTGCCAGCAGCTTAGTTCGGAAGACCAACGAGCAGTACTTC	CASSLVRKTNEQYF
.	.	TRBV5-6	TRBJ2-7	TGTGCCAGCAGCTTGGTGGAGGGCGCCGTTGTCTACGAGCAGTACTTC	CASSLVEGAVVYEQYF
.	.	TRBV2	TRBJ2-7	TGTGCCAGCAGTGAACCGGATCAAATATCCTACGAGCAGTACTTC	CASSEPDQISYEQYF
once	.	TRBV7-2	TRBJ2-5	TGTGCCAGCAGCTACAGTTGGTCAGGGGAGACCCAGTACTTC	CASSYSWSGETQYF
.	TRBD1	TRBV25-1	TRBJ2-1	TGTGCCAGCAGTGAAGTCGCCCAGGGGGCGCGGGATGAGCAGTTCTTC	CASSEVAQGARDEQFF
.	.	TRBV11-2	TRBJ2-3	TGTGCCAGCAGCTTGGGCGCAGATACGCAGTATTTT	CASSLGADTQYF
.	.	TRBV19	TRBJ1-1	TGTGCCAGTAAACAGGGGAACACTGAAGCTTTCTTT	CASKQGNTEAFF
.	.	TRBV27	TRBJ2-7	TGTGCCAGCAGTTGGGCCCCGGGTTACGAGCAGTACTTC	CASSWAPGYEQYF